Included here is one T cell receptor beta chain sequence, with context. Its antigen remains unidentified. Base qualities are missing; no much larger clone stands one base away. From the cysteine through the phenylalanine, the CDR3 covers 18 amino acids. Just the 54-base CDR3 DNA is kept, in frame starting at base 1. Via the germline V gene (reference sequence), CDR1 is GTSNPN and CDR2 SVGIG. For this chain, trimming is 0 bases at the V end and 3 bases at the J end, and the number of junction bases without a gene match is 8. This sample is drawn from a study of cytomegalovirus exposure and HLA in healthy donors (TCRdb year 2017). Turning to the overall study: According to an earlier analysis of several hundred of the donors, about 179 million T cells yielded 100 million or so unique TCR beta sequences and roughly 280 Gb of sequence data. Donor age, sex, ethnicity and CMV serostatus were collected together with the repertoire data. Because of strong linkage in the cohort, four to six DR-DQ haplotypes were treated as single units for association and clustering. About 320 gigabases of sequencing data and approximately 93 million unique TCR sequences were included in an early release covering several hundred HLA-typed donors. In an earlier analysis of 550 to 700 of the donors, high-throughput TCR beta sequencing was used to judge whether each TCR beta V gene segment behaved as functional or pseudogenic. Rather than drawing on any new phenotypic data, the later analysis identified candidate immune exposures from TCR beta sequences and the way those sequences occurred across donors. In a later analysis, previously published TCR beta repertoires from about 640 donors were re-analyzed and high-resolution HLA genotyping was added so that TCR occurrence patterns could be studied. Class I and class II HLA loci were covered by the typing at four-digit resolution. The number of typed donors differed by locus: about 620-630 for A, B, C, DRB1 and DQB1; 500 to 550 for DQA1; around 580 for DPA1; and some 430 for DPB1. In addition to the first cohort of approximately 650 subjects, a separate validation cohort of about 120 different subjects was used. The study aimed to test whether cataloging public T cell receptors could reveal signatures of past pathogen exposure. The genetic ancestry cluster associated with self-reported Caucasian donors included roughly 84% of the 300 to 450 genotyped donors. A later genetic analysis used genome-wide SNP genotypes for about 65% of the 666 donors, treating that subset as a discovery cohort. Every repertoire in the discovery cohort had been generated on one and the same sequencing platform. The study profiled the T cell repertoires of about 720 subjects by immunosequencing and related them to cytomegalovirus serostatus. Among about 360 genotyped donors of the cohort, an average of around 240,000 unique TCR beta nucleotide sequences were sequenced per donor, about a sixth of them non-productive. High-throughput TCR immunosequencing, statistical association of individual TCRs with disease status, and machine learning were combined to predict cytomegalovirus infection status. Findings and caveats that apply to the study as a whole: CMV serostatus was the only immune exposure information available for the cohort. According to a later analysis, parvovirus B19, influenza, CMV and Epstein-Barr virus appeared linked to several top co-occurrence clusters. Compared with the approximately 710-donor mean, donors in an Asian-associated ancestry cluster had fewer N-insertions in productive TCRs, according to a later genetic analysis. While some public TCRs were present in many individuals, most TCR sequences turned up only very rarely across donors. Only TCR beta chains were sequenced in this cohort, and the absence of alpha or paired-chain data limited detectable features. A later analysis found that TCR association rates varied across HLA loci, with DRB1 alleles showing the most associated TCRs and HLA-C alleles the fewest. A total of around 150 TCR beta chains were listed by the study as associated with cytomegalovirus. An earlier analysis of roughly 570 of the donors showed that most TCR beta V segments appeared in productive rearrangements either about 90% or about 30% of the time, which broadly matched IMGT annotations. Seventeen rarely observed V segments, including chromosome 9 orphons, were excluded from the earlier analysis of some 590 of the donors because counts were too low. Some IMGT-functional V segments, including TRBV6-2 and TRBV6-3, could not be distinguished by the 87-base-pair reads and were therefore excluded. A cluster of highly shared sequence variants was judged likely to represent a technical artifact of the sequencing pipeline. A further reported finding was that TCR beta sequences accurately predicted the HLA-A and HLA-B alleles for most subjects in the first cohort. The authors suggested that the approach could potentially be extended to other disease states and immunological phenotypes. The classifier was reported to diagnose cytomegalovirus status with high specificity and sensitivity in both the original and validation cohorts. Specific HLA alleles were associated with over 15,000 TCR beta sequences at a false discovery rate of 0.05 in a later analysis. Because some donors lacked HLA typing at each locus, the association tests relied only on the typed subset. A later genetic analysis associated a missense DCLRE1C variant with V-gene and J-gene trimming of TCR beta chains, and an independent cohort replicated the association. Assigning TCR associations to individual alleles was difficult when HLA alleles, especially DR and DQ, strongly co-occurred. Most CMV-associated TCR beta chains appeared to be HLA-restricted in a later analysis, and the HLA associations seemed to be driven largely by CMV exposure. Linkage disequilibrium might explain the correlated functional status among segregating V segments, but an unknown experimental factor could not be excluded. A few of the identified cytomegalovirus-associated TCR beta chains were confirmed in vitro to be specific for cytomegalovirus antigens. Roughly uniform sequencing depth across donors was assumed in presence/absence analyses, although this assumption may not hold. A later analysis found that HLA-associated TCR beta chains were more clonally expanded and had lower generation probabilities than equally common non-associated chains.

The cohort comprised some 680 healthy bone marrow donors. At the time of sampling, every cohort member was nominally healthy, though immune exposures that went unrecorded were likely present. The donor was CMV seropositive and was included in the group of approximately 300 seropositive cohort members. Every donor gave a peripheral blood sample, and the peripheral blood mononuclear cells from that sample were used for TCR beta sequencing. The Qiagen DNeasy Blood Extraction Kit was used to extract genomic DNA from the blood cell samples. Library construction relied on the immunoSEQ multiplex PCR assay. For the multiplex PCR, a mixture combining 60 forward primers for TCR Vbeta segments and 13 reverse primers for TCR Jbeta segments was used. Amplification of the CDR3 region of rearranged TCR beta genes was performed with a multiplex PCR assay on genomic DNA. On the Illumina HiSeq System, the amplified TCR beta libraries were sequenced as 87-base-pair reads. As for the authors' bioinformatics: In a later analysis, tens of millions of unique TCR beta chains were counted across the 690 or so repertoires, and around 10 million of these chains were shared by at least two donors. Raw reads were error-corrected and collapsed into unique sequences with a nearest-neighbor algorithm that merged closely related sequences to remove PCR and sequencing errors. To assign V, D and J gene segments, CDR3 sequences were aligned to IMGT reference sequences. Each retained sequence needed at least a six-nucleotide match to both a V gene segment and a J gene segment. Rearrangements were classified as productive when the CDR3 lacked stop codons and remained in frame with V and J, and all other rearrangements were classified as non-productive. CDR3 was defined according to IMGT convention as the region running from the second conserved V-encoded cysteine to the conserved J-encoded phenylalanine. In an earlier analysis of 550 to 650 of the donors, sequences lacking an unambiguous match to a single V gene segment were excluded. An earlier analysis of roughly 590 of the donors called V segments functional above 56.7% productive rearrangements and segregating when the between-donor standard deviation exceeded 5%. A statistical classification framework was developed to diagnose cytomegalovirus status using the catalog of TCR beta chain sequences. In a later analysis, TCR nucleotide sequences were compared against IMGT/GENE-DB human TR gene sequences so that V and J genes could be assigned. Using the TCRdist pipeline, a later analysis assigned CDR3 sequences along with most-parsimonious VDJ recombination scenarios. A later analysis defined each TCR beta chain by its CDR3 amino acid sequence plus V-gene family, and excluded reads lacking a unique V-gene family. A later analysis removed 500 to 600 highly shared, low-generation-probability nucleotide sequences to deal with suspected cross-contamination and a sequencing artifact. A later analysis calculated a clonal expansion index for each public chain from normalized within-repertoire ranks of inferred template counts. In a later analysis, generation probabilities were computed using a VDJ recombination model fitted to out-of-frame rearrangements, and the results were checked against IGoR. A later analysis scored TCR-TCR, TCR-HLA and TCR-CMV co-occurrence with hypergeometric tests, applying a repertoire-size bias correction to TCR pairs. In a later analysis, false discovery rates were estimated by permuting HLA or CMV assignments 20 times. A later analysis grouped co-occurring TCRs with DBSCAN, adding TCRdist sequence similarity when clustering within HLA-allele-positive subsets. Repertoires with fewer than 30,000 or more than 120,000 public chains were left out of co-occurrence clustering, as were a handful of repertoires with anomalous nucleotide sharing. As stored in TCRdb, this immuneACCESS dataset retains in-frame rearrangements with V and J assigned. A fraction of the clones does not appear; measured against another copy, unresolved V genes explain less than half of the discrepancy, and the remainder lacks a known reason. V and J calls and clone size are as listed in that table; D and trimming were resolved from the DNA. In this sample the table shows approximately 150,000 clones, about 80% of which occur a single time. About 9.5% of the sample lies in the top ten.

Recombination linked TRBV30 to TRBJ1-4; 12 bases in the junction line up with TRBD1. The specimen sequenced was PBMCs. This clonotype was sampled from a man in his late teens or twenties in good health and CMV-seropositive. The CDR3 region reads CAWSVPGTGGLANEKLFF. The sequence in DNA is TGTGCCTGGAGTGTACCAGGGACAGGGGGCCTCGCTAATGAAAAACTGTTTTTT.